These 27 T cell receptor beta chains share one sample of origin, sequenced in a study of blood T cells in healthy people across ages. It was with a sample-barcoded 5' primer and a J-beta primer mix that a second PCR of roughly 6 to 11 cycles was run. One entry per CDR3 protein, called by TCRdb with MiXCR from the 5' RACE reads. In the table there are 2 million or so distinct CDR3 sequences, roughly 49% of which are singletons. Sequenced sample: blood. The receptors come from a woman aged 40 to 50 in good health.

CDR3 protein: CASRGQGGETQYF. CDR3 DNA sequence: TGTGCCAGCAGGGGCCAAGGAGGAGAGACCCAGTACTTC. The V gene is TRBV7-2, the J gene TRBJ2-5; D is perhaps TRBD2 (5 bases). This CDR3 has 13 residues. Germline CDR1 reads SGHTA; CDR2 reads FQGNSA. V was pared by 6 bases and J by 4 bases, with 12 bases between.

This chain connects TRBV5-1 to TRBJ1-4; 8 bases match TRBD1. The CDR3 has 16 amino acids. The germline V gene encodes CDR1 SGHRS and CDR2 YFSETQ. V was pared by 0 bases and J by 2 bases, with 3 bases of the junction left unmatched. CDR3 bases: TGCGCCAGCAGCTTGGTCCGACAGGGGACTAATGAAAAACTGTTTTTT. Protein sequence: CASSLVRQGTNEKLFF.

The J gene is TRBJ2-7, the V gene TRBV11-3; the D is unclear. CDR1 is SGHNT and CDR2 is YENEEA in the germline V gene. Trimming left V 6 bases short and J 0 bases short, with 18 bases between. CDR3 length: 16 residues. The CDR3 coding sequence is TGTGCCAGCAGTCCCCGGTCGGCTCCAAACTCCTACGAGCAGTACTTC. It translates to CASSPRSAPNSYEQYF.

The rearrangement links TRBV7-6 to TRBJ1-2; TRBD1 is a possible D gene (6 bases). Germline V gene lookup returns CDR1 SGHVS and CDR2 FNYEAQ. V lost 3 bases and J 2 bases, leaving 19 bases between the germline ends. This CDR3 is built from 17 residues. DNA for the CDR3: TGTGCCAGCAGCTTTCTCTACAGGGCCTCCTTCAACTATGGCTACACCTTC. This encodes CASSFLYRASFNYGYTF.

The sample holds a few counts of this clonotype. As DNA, the CDR3 is TGTGCCAGCAGTTTCGGGACAGGGAACAATGAGCAGTTCTTC. Translation: CASSFGTGNNEQFF. The chain recombines TRBV12-3 or TRBV12-4 with TRBJ2-1; 9 bases match TRBD1. The CDR3 has 14 residues. V shed 3 bases, J shed 5 bases, and the junction held 2 bases outside the gene matches.

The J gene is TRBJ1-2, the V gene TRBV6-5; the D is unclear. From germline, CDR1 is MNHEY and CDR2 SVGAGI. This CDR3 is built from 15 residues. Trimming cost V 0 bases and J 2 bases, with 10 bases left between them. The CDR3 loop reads CASSYSGKTNYGYTF. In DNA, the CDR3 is TGTGCCAGCAGTTACTCTGGCAAGACAAACTATGGCTACACCTTC.

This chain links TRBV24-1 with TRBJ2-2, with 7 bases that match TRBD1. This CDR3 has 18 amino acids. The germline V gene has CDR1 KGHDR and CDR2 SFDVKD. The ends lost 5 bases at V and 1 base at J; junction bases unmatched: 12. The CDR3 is CATSALSGTDKNTGELFF. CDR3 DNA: TGTGCCACCAGTGCCCTATCCGGGACAGACAAGAACACCGGGGAGCTGTTTTTT.

The DNA for the CDR3 is TGTGCCAGCAGCTCCGGGGGACAGGGAGGACCCAACGTCCTGACTTTC. Protein product: CASSSGGQGGPNVLTF. The chain recombines TRBV11-2 with TRBJ2-6; TRBD1 agrees at 9 bases. Germline V gene data show CDR1 as SGHAT and CDR2 as FQNNGV. Trimming cost V 4 bases and J 8 bases; bases outside gene matches: 9. The length of the CDR3 is 16 residues.

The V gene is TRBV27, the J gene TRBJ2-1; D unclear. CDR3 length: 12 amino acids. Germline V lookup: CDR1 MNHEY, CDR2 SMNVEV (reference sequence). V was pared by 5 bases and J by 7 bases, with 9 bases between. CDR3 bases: TGTGCCAGCAGTGACACGGTGAATGAGCAGTTCTTC. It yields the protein CASSDTVNEQFF.

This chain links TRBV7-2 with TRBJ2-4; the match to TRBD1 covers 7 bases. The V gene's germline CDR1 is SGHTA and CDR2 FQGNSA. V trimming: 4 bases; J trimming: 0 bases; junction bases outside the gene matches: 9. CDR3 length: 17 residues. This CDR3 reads CASSWNRQGLAKNIQYF. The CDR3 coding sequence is TGTGCCAGCAGCTGGAACCGACAGGGCCTAGCCAAAAACATTCAGTACTTC.

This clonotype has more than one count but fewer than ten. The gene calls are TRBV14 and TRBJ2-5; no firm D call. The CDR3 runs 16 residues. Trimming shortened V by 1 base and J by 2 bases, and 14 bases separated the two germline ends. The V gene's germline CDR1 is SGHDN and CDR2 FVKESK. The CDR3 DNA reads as TGTGCCAGCAGCCAAGGCTACCGGATAATGCAAGAGACCCAGTACTTC. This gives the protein CASSQGYRIMQETQYF.

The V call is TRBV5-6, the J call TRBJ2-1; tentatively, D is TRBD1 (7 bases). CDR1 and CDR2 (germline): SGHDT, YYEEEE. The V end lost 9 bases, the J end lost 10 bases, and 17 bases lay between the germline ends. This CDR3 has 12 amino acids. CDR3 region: CATTRQGFEQFF. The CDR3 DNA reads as TGTGCCACGACTAGACAGGGTTTCGAGCAGTTCTTC.

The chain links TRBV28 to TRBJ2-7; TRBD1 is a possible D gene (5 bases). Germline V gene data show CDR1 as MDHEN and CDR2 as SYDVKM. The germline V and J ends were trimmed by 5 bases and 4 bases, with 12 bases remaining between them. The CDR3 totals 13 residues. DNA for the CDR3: TGTGCCAGCAGTCTCAGGGATGAATACGAGCAGTACTTC. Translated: CASSLRDEYEQYF.

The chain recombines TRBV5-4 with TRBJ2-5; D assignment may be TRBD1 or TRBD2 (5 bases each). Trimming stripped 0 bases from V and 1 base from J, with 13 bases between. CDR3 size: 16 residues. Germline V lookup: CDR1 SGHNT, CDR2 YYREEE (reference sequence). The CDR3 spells CASSLAVLGPQETQYF. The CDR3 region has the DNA TGTGCCAGCAGCTTGGCGGTGTTGGGACCCCAAGAGACCCAGTACTTC.

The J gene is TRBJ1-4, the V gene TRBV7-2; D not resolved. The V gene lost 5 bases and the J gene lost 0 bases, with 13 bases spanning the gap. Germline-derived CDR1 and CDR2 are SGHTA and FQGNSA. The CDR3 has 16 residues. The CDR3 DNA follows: TGTGCCAGCAGCCTCTCAACCGGGACAACTAATGAAAAACTGTTTTTT. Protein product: CASSLSTGTTNEKLFF.

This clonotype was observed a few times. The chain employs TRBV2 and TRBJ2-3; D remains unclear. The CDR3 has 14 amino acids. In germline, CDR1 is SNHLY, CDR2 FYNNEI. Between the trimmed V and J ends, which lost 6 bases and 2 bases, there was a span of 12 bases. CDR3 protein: CASRPGWVTDTQYF. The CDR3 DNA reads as TGTGCCAGCAGGCCCGGGTGGGTCACAGATACGCAGTATTTT.

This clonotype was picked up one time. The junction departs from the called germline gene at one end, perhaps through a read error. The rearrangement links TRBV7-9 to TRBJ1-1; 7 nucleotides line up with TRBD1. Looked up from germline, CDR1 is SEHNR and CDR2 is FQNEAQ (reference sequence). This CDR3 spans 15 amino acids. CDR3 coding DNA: TGTGCCAGCAGCTCCGGGGGCAGGGGGAACGCTGAAGCTTTCTTT. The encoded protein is CASSSGGRGNAEAFF.

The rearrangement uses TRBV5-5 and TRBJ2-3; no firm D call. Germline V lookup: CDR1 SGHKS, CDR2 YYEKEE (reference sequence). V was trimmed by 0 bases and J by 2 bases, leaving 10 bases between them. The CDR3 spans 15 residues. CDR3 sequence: CASSLVTEFTDTQYF. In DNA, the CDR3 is TGTGCCAGCAGCTTGGTGACGGAATTCACAGATACGCAGTATTTT.

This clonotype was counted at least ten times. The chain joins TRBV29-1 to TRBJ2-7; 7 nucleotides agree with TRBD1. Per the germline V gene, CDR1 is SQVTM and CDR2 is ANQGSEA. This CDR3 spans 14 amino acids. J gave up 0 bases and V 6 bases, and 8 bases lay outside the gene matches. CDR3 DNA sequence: TGCAGCGTGAGCGATACAGGGGACTCCTACGAGCAGTACTTC. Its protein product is CSVSDTGDSYEQYF.

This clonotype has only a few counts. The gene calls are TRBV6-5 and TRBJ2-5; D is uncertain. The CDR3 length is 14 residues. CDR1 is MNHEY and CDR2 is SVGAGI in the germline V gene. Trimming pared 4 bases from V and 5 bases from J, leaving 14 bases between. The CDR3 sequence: CASSLSMVGETQYF. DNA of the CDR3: TGTGCCAGCAGTTTATCAATGGTGGGGGAGACCCAGTACTTC.

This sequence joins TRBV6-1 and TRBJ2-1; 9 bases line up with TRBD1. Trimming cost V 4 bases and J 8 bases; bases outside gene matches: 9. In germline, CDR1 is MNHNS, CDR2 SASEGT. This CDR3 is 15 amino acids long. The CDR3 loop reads CASSGGTGLGDEQFF. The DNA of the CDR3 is TGTGCCAGCAGTGGTGGGACAGGGTTAGGTGATGAGCAGTTCTTC.

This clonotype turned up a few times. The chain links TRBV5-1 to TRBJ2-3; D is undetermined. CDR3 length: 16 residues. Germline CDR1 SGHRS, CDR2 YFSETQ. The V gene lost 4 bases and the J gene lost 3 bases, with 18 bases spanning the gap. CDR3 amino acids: CASSPRQDPATDTQYF. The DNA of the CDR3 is TGCGCCAGCAGCCCGCGGCAGGACCCGGCAACAGATACGCAGTATTTT.

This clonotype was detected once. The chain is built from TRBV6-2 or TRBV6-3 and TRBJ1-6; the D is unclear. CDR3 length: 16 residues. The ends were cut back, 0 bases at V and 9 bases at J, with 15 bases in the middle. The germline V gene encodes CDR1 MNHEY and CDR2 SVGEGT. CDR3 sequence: CASSYSRQPVGSPLHF. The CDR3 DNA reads TGTGCCAGCAGTTACTCGAGGCAACCCGTGGGTTCACCCCTCCACTTT.

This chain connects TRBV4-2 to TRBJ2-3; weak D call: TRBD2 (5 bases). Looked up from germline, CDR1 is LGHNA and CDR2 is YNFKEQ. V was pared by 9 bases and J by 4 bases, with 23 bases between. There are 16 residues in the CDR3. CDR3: CASKGLVRAGADTQYF. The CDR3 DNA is TGTGCCAGTAAAGGACTTGTGCGAGCTGGGGCAGATACGCAGTATTTT.

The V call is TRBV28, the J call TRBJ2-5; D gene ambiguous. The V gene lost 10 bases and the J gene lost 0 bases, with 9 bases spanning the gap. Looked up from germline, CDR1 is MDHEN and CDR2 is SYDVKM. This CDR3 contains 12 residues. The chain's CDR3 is CAIDAYQETQYF. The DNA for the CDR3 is TGTGCCATCGACGCGTACCAAGAGACCCAGTACTTC.

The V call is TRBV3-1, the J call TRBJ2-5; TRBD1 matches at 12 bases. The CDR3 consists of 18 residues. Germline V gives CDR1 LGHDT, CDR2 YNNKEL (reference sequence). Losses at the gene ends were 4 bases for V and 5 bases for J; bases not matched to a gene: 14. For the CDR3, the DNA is TGTGCCAGCAGCCGGGGGACAGGGGGCGATCGAAGTCGGGAGACCCAGTACTTC. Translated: CASSRGTGGDRSRETQYF.

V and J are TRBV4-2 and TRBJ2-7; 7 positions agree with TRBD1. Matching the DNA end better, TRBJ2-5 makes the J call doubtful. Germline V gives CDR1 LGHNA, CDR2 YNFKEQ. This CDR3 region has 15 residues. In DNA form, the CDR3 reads TGTGCCAGCAGCCAGCTAACAGGGGCCGGGGAGACCCAGTACTTC. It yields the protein CASSQLTGAGETQYF.